This TCR beta chain was found in a study of blood T cell repertoires in COVID-19. Study as a whole: Donors in the United States, Italy and Spain gave samples during acute or convalescent COVID-19.

Per the authors' pipeline: Quantification of nucleated cells was approximated via reference gene primer amplification. The protocol was immunoSEQ multiplex PCR, while the TCRdb copy is restricted to in-frame clones and leaves out a portion. The V and J calls and clone size were taken over from that table, and D and trimming were inferred from the DNA. Of about 160,000 clones listed, more than 80% are singletons. Losses at the gene ends were 7 bases for V and 4 bases for J; bases not matched to a gene: 4. The CDR3 loop spans 13 amino acids. In germline, CDR1 is SEHNR, CDR2 FQNEAQ (reference sequence).

The TCR was taken from a man aged 60 to 69 with acute or convalescent COVID-19. The sample consisted of peripheral blood. The rearrangement joins TRBV7-9 to TRBJ1-2, with TRBD1 matching over 9 bases. Here the CDR3 reads CASTGQGFYGYTF. In nucleotides, the CDR3 is TGTGCCAGCACCGGACAGGGGTTCTATGGCTACACCTTC. Supplemented by reference TRBV7-9 and TRBJ1-2, the full variable domain reads DTGVSQNPRHKITKRGQNVTFRCDPISEHNRLYWYRQTLGQGPEFLTYFQNEAQLEKSRLLSDRFSAERPKGSFSTLEIQRTEQGDSAMYLCASTGQGFYGYTFGSGTRLTVV.